Listed below are T cell receptor beta chains from one sample, sequenced in a study of metastatic and nonmetastatic thyroid tumors. TCRdb reanalyzed the PCR reads via MiXCR. Of 15,000 to 20,000 clones listed, approximately 29% are singletons. The source material was tumor tissue. These TCRs come from a male donor with papillary thyroid cancer or a benign thyroid nodule (not recorded which). Some clones in this sample may be carry-over from other donors' samples. The CDR3 runs from the conserved cysteine through the conserved F or W. D genes are given only for firm matches. Size values are once, few and many counts, or a class for expanded clones, and some rows have none.

TRBJ2-1,-,once,TRBV5-1,CASSLVERSRGEQFF,TGCGCCAGCAGCTTGGTTGAGCGGAGTCGGGGTGAGCAGTTCTTC
TRBJ2-1,TRBD2,many,TRBV5-4,CASSLPSGVYNEQFF,TGTGCCAGCAGCCTGCCTAGCGGGGTTTACAATGAGCAGTTCTTC
TRBJ2-7,-,few,TRBV28,CASSLRSLTYEQYF,TGTGCCAGCAGTTTACGGAGTCTCACCTACGAGCAGTACTTC
TRBJ2-7,TRBD2,large,TRBV7-6,CASSLSGGGLYEQYF,TGTGCCAGCAGCCTAAGCGGGGGGGGCCTCTACGAGCAGTACTTC
TRBJ1-2,TRBD1,-,TRBV5-4,CASSNRGANYGYTF,TGTGCCAGCAGCAACAGGGGAGCTAACTATGGCTACACCTTC
TRBJ2-2,-,many,TRBV4-1,CASSQAQTGELFF,TGCGCCAGCAGCCAAGCTCAAACCGGGGAGCTGTTTTTT
TRBJ2-6,-,few,TRBV6-2/TRBV6-3,CASSSGSSGANVLTF,TGTGCCAGCAGTTCCGGGAGTTCTGGGGCCAACGTCCTGACTTTC
TRBJ2-7,TRBD2,medium-sized,TRBV28,CASSYLTGTSGSLDEQYF,TGTGCCAGCAGCTACTTAACTGGGACTAGCGGGAGTCTTGACGAGCAGTACTTC
TRBJ1-5,-,-,TRBV20-1,CSALKVQGLYSNQPQHF,TGCAGTGCCTTAAAGGTCCAGGGACTATATAGCAATCAGCCCCAGCATTTT
TRBJ2-1,-,many,TRBV29-1,CSAADGGNGEQFF,TGCAGCGCGGCCGATGGCGGGAACGGTGAGCAGTTCTTC
TRBJ2-3,TRBD2,many,TRBV29-1,CSVERRGSPTDTQYF,TGCAGCGTTGAACGGCGGGGGTCCCCCACAGATACGCAGTATTTT
TRBJ2-1,TRBD1,-,TRBV11-1,CASSITGGSTYNEQFF,TGTGCCAGCAGTATTACAGGGGGCAGCACCTACAATGAGCAGTTCTTC
TRBJ1-2,-,-,TRBV30,CAWSVQGLGGYTF,TGTGCCTGGAGTGTACAGGGACTCGGAGGCTACACCTTC
TRBJ2-2,TRBD2,large,TRBV7-2,CASSPGRTSGFVTGELFF,TGTGCCAGCAGCCCGGGGCGGACTAGCGGCTTTGTCACCGGGGAGCTGTTTTTT
TRBJ2-7,-,-,TRBV5-1,CASSLNGVGSYEQYF,TGCGCCAGCAGCTTGAATGGGGTGGGCTCCTACGAGCAGTACTTC
TRBJ2-3,-,-,TRBV4-1,CASSIEVRTDTQYF,TGCGCCAGCAGCATAGAGGTACGAACTGATACGCAGTATTTT
TRBJ2-3,-,-,TRBV5-1,CASSLAWDGSSDTQYF,TGCGCCAGCAGCTTGGCCTGGGACGGGAGCTCTGATACGCAGTATTTT
TRBJ2-3,-,-,TRBV27,CASSRLDRRTTDTQYF,TGTGCCAGCAGCCGCCTCGACAGAAGAACCACAGATACGCAGTATTTT
TRBJ1-3,-,-,TRBV20-1,CSARERGSSGNTIYF,TGCAGTGCTAGAGAGAGGGGGAGCTCTGGAAACACCATATATTTT
TRBJ2-2,-,few,TRBV5-8,CASSRRTDFNTGERFF,TGTGCCAGCAGCCGCCGGACAGACTTTAACACCGGGGAGCGGTTTTTT
TRBJ2-1,-,many,TRBV4-1,CASSQSGSSYNEQFF,TGCGCCAGCAGCCAATCGGGGTCCTCCTACAATGAGCAGTTCTTC
TRBJ1-1,TRBD1,-,TRBV18,CASSPTSGGTEAFF,TGTGCCAGCTCACCGACTTCAGGGGGCACTGAAGCTTTCTTT
TRBJ2-1,-,few,TRBV12-3/TRBV12-4,CASSLNLGRGNSYNEQFF,TGTGCCAGCAGTTTAAACCTTGGACGGGGAAATTCCTACAATGAGCAGTTCTTC
TRBJ2-1,-,-,TRBV19,CASSSRGGTLNNEQFF,TGTGCCAGTAGTAGCCGCGGCGGGACCTTAAACAATGAGCAGTTCTTC
TRBJ2-7,TRBD1,-,TRBV20-1,CSATYPGQAGATYEQYF,TGCAGTGCTACTTACCCGGGACAGGCTGGGGCAACCTACGAGCAGTACTTC
TRBJ1-2,TRBD1,-,TRBV6-1,CASKRTGGRSYGYTF,TGTGCCAGCAAGAGGACAGGCGGTCGGAGCTATGGCTACACCTTC
TRBJ2-2,TRBD1,-,TRBV19,CASIGQGAGELFF,TGTGCCAGTATAGGACAGGGGGCAGGGGAGCTGTTTTTT
TRBJ2-3,-,-,TRBV19,CASSTARKSDTQYF,TGTGCCAGTAGTACTGCCAGGAAGTCAGATACGCAGTATTTT